This section outlines one T cell receptor beta chain sequence together with its context. What it binds is not known. V was trimmed by 0 bases and J by 4 bases, leaving 13 bases between them. Germline V CDR1 and CDR2: SGHAT, FQNNGV. This CDR3 region has 15 residues. The data are from a study of shared clonotypes between healthy human individuals. The assay was immunoSEQ multiplex PCR, and TCRdb's table has in-frame clones only and misses some. This sample has some 1.4 million clones, with 95% to 97% found just once. Study-wide results and caveats: A small donor pool kept down the genetic and exposure-history diversity that was represented.

The specimen sequenced was naive CD4+ T cells sorted from blood. Stated subset: CD45RA+ positively selected. This TCR came from a young man in good health. The gene calls are TRBV11-2 and TRBJ2-7; possibly TRBD1 or TRBD2 for D (6 bases each). CDR3 coding DNA: TGTGCCAGCAGCTTAGATCTGTGGGGGGCGTACGAGCAGTACTTC. It is translated as CASSLDLWGAYEQYF.